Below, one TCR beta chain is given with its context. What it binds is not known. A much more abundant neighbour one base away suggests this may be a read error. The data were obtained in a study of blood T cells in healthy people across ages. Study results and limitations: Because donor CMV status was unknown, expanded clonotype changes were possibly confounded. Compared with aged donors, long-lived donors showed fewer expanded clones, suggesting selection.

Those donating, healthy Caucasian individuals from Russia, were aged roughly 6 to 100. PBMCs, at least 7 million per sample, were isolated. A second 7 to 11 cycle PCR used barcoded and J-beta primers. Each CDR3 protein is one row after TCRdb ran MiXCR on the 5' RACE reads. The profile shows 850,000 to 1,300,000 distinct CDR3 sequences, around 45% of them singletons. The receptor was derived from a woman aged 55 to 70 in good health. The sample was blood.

The CDR3, as DNA: TGTGCCAGCAGCTTAGATTGGTTCCGGCGGCTAGCGGGAGGGCAAGCCAAAAACATTCAGTACTTC. It is translated as CASSLDWFRRLAGGQAKNIQYF. The chain recombines TRBV11-2 with TRBJ2-4, with 12 bases lining up with TRBD2. The CDR3 length is 22 residues. Germline CDR1 reads SGHAT; CDR2 reads FQNNGV. Trimming took 0 bases from V and 0 from J; bases not matched to a gene: 15.